Listed here are 28 T cell receptor beta chains from one sample, sequenced in a study of graft-versus-host responses after intestinal transplantation. This table comes from immunoSEQ multiplex PCR, and its TCRdb copy is limited to in-frame clones, with some not included. Here the sample spans 4,500 to 5,000 clones, 27% being singletons. CFSE-labeled responder cells (around 200,000) were plated with around 200,000 irradiated, violet-dye-labeled stimulator cells. The sample was alloreactive CD8+ T cells from a mixed lymphocyte reaction culture, taken before transplantation. Subset here: CFSE-low proliferating T cells sorted from approximately 6-day pre-transplant mixed lymphocyte reaction (GvH or HvG direction). The receptors here all came from a human patient who was an organ donor for intestinal transplantation.

There are a few counts of this clone. The V and J genes are TRBV27 and TRBJ2-1; 8 positions match TRBD1. The germline V gene encodes CDR1 MNHEY and CDR2 SMNVEV (reference sequence). The CDR3 loop spans 15 amino acids. Germline trimming cut 3 bases from V and 3 bases from J; bases unmatched to any gene: 4. CDR3 protein: CASSFTGQVYNEQFF. The CDR3 nucleotides read TGTGCCAGCAGTTTTACGGGACAGGTCTACAATGAGCAGTTCTTC.

This clone occurred a few times. A read error likely explains this, since a far larger clone differs by one base. This sequence joins TRBV4-2 and TRBJ1-2; 7 positions match TRBD1. Germline-derived CDR1 and CDR2 are LGHNA and YNFKEQ. This CDR3 comprises 13 residues. After removal of 1 base from V and 7 bases from J, the junction contained 3 bases not matched to a gene. The CDR3 is CASSQVGGPGYTF. Written as DNA, the CDR3 is TGTGCCAGCAGCCAAGTAGGGGGCCCTGGCTACACCTTC.

The rearrangement links TRBV29-1 to TRBJ1-1; a possible D gene is TRBD1 (5 bases). The germline V gene has CDR1 SQVTM and CDR2 ANQGSEA. V was cut by 2 bases and J by 2 bases, with 18 bases left in between. The CDR3 is 16 amino acids. The CDR3, as DNA: TGCAGCGTTGAAAAGCGGGGGGAAGGGCTTAACACTGAAGCTTTCTTT. It translates to CSVEKRGEGLNTEAFF.

This clone has just a few counts. The chain employs TRBV6-4 and TRBJ2-3; a weak D match, TRBD1 (6 bases). CDR3 length equals 16 residues. Germline assignment: CDR1 MRHNA and CDR2 SNTAGT. V lost 3 bases and J lost 1, with 14 bases in between. CDR3 DNA sequence: TGTGCCAGCAGTGAGCAGGGCAGGGGAGGCACAGATACGCAGTATTTT. This sequence encodes CASSEQGRGGTDTQYF.

In its sample, this clone was seen a few times. The chain joins TRBV15 to TRBJ1-1, with D hard to call. In germline, CDR1 is LNHNV, CDR2 YYDKDF (reference sequence). Trimming removed 3 bases at V and 3 bases at J, with 5 bases between. The length of the CDR3 is 12 residues. CDR3 DNA: TGTGCCACCAGCAGTTCGTACACTGAAGCTTTCTTT. Its protein product is CATSSSYTEAFF.

The rearrangement uses TRBV6-8 and TRBJ1-1; D unresolved. This CDR3 has 11 amino acids. The germline V gene has CDR1 MNHGY and CDR2 SAAAGT. The V and J ends lost 7 bases and 8 bases respectively, with 11 bases between them. CDR3 in amino acids: CASMSPVEAFF. CDR3 nucleotides: TGTGCCAGCATGTCACCGGTAGAAGCTTTCTTT.

CDR3 DNA sequence: TGCGCCAGCAGCCAAGGAGGGACAGGAGCTAACTATGGCTACACCTTC. It encodes CASSQGGTGANYGYTF. The J gene is TRBJ1-2, the V gene TRBV4-1; 8 bases line up with TRBD1. The germline gives CDR1 MGHRA, CDR2 YSYEKL. The CDR3 has 16 residues. With V trimmed by 1 base and J by 0 bases, 4 bases remained unmatched.

The chain couples TRBV28 to TRBJ1-2; D ambiguous. With 2 bases removed from V and 5 bases from J, the gap between germline ends came to 15 bases. The CDR3 has 15 amino acids. The germline CDR1 and CDR2 sequences are MDHEN and SYDVKM. The CDR3 coding sequence is TGTGCCAGCAGTTTAGGGTTGGGTCTCGGGTATGGCTACACCTTC. Its protein product is CASSLGLGLGYGYTF.

The chain recombines TRBV7-9 with TRBJ1-2, with 8 nucleotides matching TRBD1. CDR3 length: 16 residues. The germline V gene encodes CDR1 SEHNR and CDR2 FQNEAQ (reference sequence). V trimming: 5 bases; J trimming: 8 bases; junction bases outside the gene matches: 16. CDR3 amino acids: CASSPKNLGQGGGYTF. The CDR3 DNA sequence: TGTGCCAGCAGCCCGAAGAATCTTGGACAGGGAGGAGGCTACACCTTC.

This clone came up a few times. Other DNA sequences of this sample code for an identical CDR3. The rearrangement uses TRBV5-5 and TRBJ2-1; no clear D. The CDR3 has 12 amino acids. Trimming took 4 bases from V and 3 from J, leaving 5 bases between them. Germline CDR1 and CDR2: SGHKS and YYEKEE (reference sequence). CDR3 in DNA: TGTGCCAGCAGCCTGAGCTACAATGAGCAGTTCTTC. It is translated as CASSLSYNEQFF. The full variable domain, in which reference TRBV5-5 and TRBJ2-1 provide the parts outside the CDR3, is DAGVTQSPTHLIKTRGQQVTLRCSPISGHKSVSWYQQVLGQGPQFIFQYYEKEERGRGNFPDRFSARQFPNYSSELNVNALLLGDSALYLCASSLSYNEQFFGPGTRLTVL.

This chain uses TRBV6-6 with TRBJ2-3; D ambiguous. The CDR3 has 15 amino acids. Germline loops: CDR1 MNHNY, CDR2 SVGAGI (reference sequence). Between the trimmed V and J ends, which lost 0 bases and 6 bases, there was a span of 13 bases. CDR3 region: CASSYSRLPMDTQYF. CDR3 coding DNA: TGTGCCAGCAGTTACTCGCGGTTGCCTATGGATACGCAGTATTTT.

In its sample, this clone ranks as medium-sized. The chain is built from TRBV4-3 and TRBJ2-1; D gene unclear. Trimming pared 0 bases from V and 4 bases from J, leaving 13 bases between. Germline CDR1 LGHNA, CDR2 YSLEER. This CDR3 has 16 amino acids. In DNA form, the CDR3 reads TGCGCCAGCAGCCAAGATGGGTCGACAACGTACAATGAGCAGTTCTTC. It is translated as CASSQDGSTTYNEQFF.

By share, this clone ranks as medium-sized (0.01 to 0.1%). The CDR3 DNA reads TGTGCCAGCAGTCTGCTAGAAAATGAGCAGTTCTTC. The encoded protein is CASSLLENEQFF. The V gene is TRBV6-6, the J gene TRBJ2-1; D remains ambiguous. This CDR3 has 12 amino acids. Germline CDR1 and CDR2: MNHNY and SVGAGI (reference sequence). Trimming took 5 bases from V and 7 from J, leaving 9 bases between them.

This chain joins TRBV27 and TRBJ2-1; TRBD2 might be the D (7 bases). The CDR3 is 15 residues long. Looked up from germline, CDR1 is MNHEY and CDR2 is SMNVEV (reference sequence). V was shortened by 0 bases and J by 10 bases, with 16 bases between the two germline ends. The CDR3 nucleotides are TGTGCCAGCAGTTTATCTTTGCCGGGGGGCGGCGAGCAGTTCTTC. Its translation is CASSLSLPGGGEQFF.

The rearrangement joins TRBV11-3 to TRBJ2-7; D possibly corresponds to TRBD1 (5 bases). The germline CDR1 and CDR2 sequences are SGHNT and YENEEA. The CDR3 has 14 amino acids. V gave up 1 base and J gave up 3 bases, with 10 bases separating them. The CDR3 region is CASSLAAGYYEQYV. DNA for the CDR3: TGTGCCAGCAGCTTAGCTGCAGGGTACTACGAGCAGTACGTC.

The chain has TRBV27 and TRBJ2-7, with D perhaps matching TRBD2 (5 bases). Germline V gives CDR1 MNHEY, CDR2 SMNVEV (reference sequence). This CDR3 has 13 amino acids. The V gene lost 3 bases and the J gene lost 4 bases, with 10 bases spanning the gap. As DNA, the CDR3 is TGTGCCAGCAGTTTTTCGGGGTCTTACGAGCAGTACGTC. Protein sequence: CASSFSGSYEQYV.

This clone rates as medium-sized. J is TRBJ1-6 and V is TRBV23-1; D gene unclear. TRBV23-1 counts as an open reading frame of uncertain function. The length of the CDR3 is 18 residues. The ends were cut back, 4 bases at V and 0 bases at J, with 16 bases in the middle. The CDR3 reads CASSPFRMGSSYNSPLHF. CDR3 sequence (DNA): TGCGCCAGCAGTCCATTTCGCATGGGGAGCTCCTATAATTCACCCCTCCACTTT.

There are a few counts of this clone. The V call is TRBV15, the J call TRBJ2-5; the D gene is possibly TRBD1 (6 bases). The CDR3 extends over 12 amino acids. Germline CDR1 is LNHNV and CDR2 is YYDKDF (reference sequence). V was pared by 9 bases and J by 3 bases, with 11 bases between. CDR3 sequence reads: CATTDRKETQYF. The CDR3 nucleotides read TGTGCCACTACGGACAGAAAAGAGACCCAGTACTTC.

The rearrangement links TRBV2 to TRBJ2-7; the match to TRBD2 covers 9 bases. CDR1 is SNHLY and CDR2 is FYNNEI in the germline V gene. The V gene end was trimmed by 7 bases and the J gene end by 6 bases; junction bases not matched to a gene: 4. This CDR3 is built from 12 residues. Here the CDR3 DNA reads TGTGCCAGCACAGCTAGCGGGGTCGAGCAGTACGTC. This sequence encodes CASTASGVEQYV.

This clone is judged medium-sized. The chain joins TRBV5-4 to TRBJ1-4, with TRBD1 as a possible D gene (6 bases). CDR1 is SGHNT, CDR2 YYREEE, per germline (reference sequence). The CDR3 extends over 14 amino acids. Deletions cut 4 bases from V and 8 bases from J, with 15 bases between. This CDR3 reads CASSDRIGTEKLFF. For the CDR3, the DNA is TGTGCCAGCAGCGACCGGATTGGGACAGAAAAACTGTTTTTT.

This sequence joins TRBV6-6 and TRBJ2-7; D not certain. This CDR3 has 13 amino acids. Germline values: CDR1 MNHNY, CDR2 SVGAGI (reference sequence). V lost 2 bases to trimming and J lost 7 bases, with 12 bases between them. The CDR3 DNA reads TGTGCCAGCAGTTACGGCGCAGGTGCTGAGCAGTACGTC. It yields the protein CASSYGAGAEQYV.

This clone was recorded once. V gene TRBV28 combines with J gene TRBJ2-3; D unclear. Trimming removed 6 bases at V and 2 bases at J, with 12 bases between. This CDR3 comprises 14 residues. The germline CDR1 and CDR2 sequences are MDHEN and SYDVKM. CDR3 sequence (DNA): TGTGCCAGCAGCCGCAGCGTAATCACAGATACGCAGTATTTT. This sequence encodes CASSRSVITDTQYF.

This clone was picked up many times. The J gene is TRBJ2-7, the V gene TRBV29-1; TRBD1 might be the D (6 bases). The V gene lost 4 bases and the J gene lost 3 bases, with 7 bases spanning the gap. CDR1 and CDR2 from the germline V gene are SQVTM and ANQGSEA. The CDR3 has 11 amino acids. The CDR3 DNA sequence: TGCAGCGTTGGGGACAACTACGAGCAGTACGTC. Translated, it gives CSVGDNYEQYV.

This clone was found a few times. With only one base between it and a far larger clone, this is likely a read error. The chain joins TRBV4-2 to TRBJ1-4; possibly TRBD1 for D (5 bases). The CDR3 covers 15 residues. The germline gives CDR1 LGHNA, CDR2 YNFKEQ. V was cut by 4 bases and J by 3 bases, with 12 bases left in between. The CDR3: CASSLDISANEKLFF. The CDR3 DNA reads as TGTGCCAGCAGCCTGGACATTTCGGCTAATGAAAAACTGTTTTTT.

The chain uses TRBV6-5 and TRBJ1-5, with 9 positions matching TRBD1. Germline values: CDR1 MNHEY, CDR2 SVGAGI. J gave up 6 bases and V 5 bases, and 5 bases lay outside the gene matches. CDR3 length: 14 residues. CDR3 sequence reads: CASSERQGVQPQHF. In DNA form, the CDR3 reads TGTGCCAGCAGTGAACGACAGGGGGTTCAGCCCCAGCATTTT.

This clone is medium-sized within its sample. V is TRBV4-3 and J is TRBJ2-2; 8 bases line up with TRBD1. The CDR3 is 18 amino acids. Trimming removed 0 bases from V and 1 base from J; junction bases left unmatched: 7. CDR1 is LGHNA and CDR2 is YSLEER in the germline V gene. The CDR3 sequence: CASSQDNKDRVNTGELFF. The CDR3 nucleotides read TGCGCCAGCAGCCAAGATAATAAGGACAGGGTGAACACCGGGGAGCTGTTTTTT.

CDR3 sequence: CASGGWNTGELFF. CDR3 nucleotides: TGCGCCAGCGGGGGCTGGAACACCGGGGAGCTGTTTTTT. The rearrangement uses TRBV4-1 and TRBJ2-2; the D gene is possibly TRBD1 (6 bases). The ends were cut back, 8 bases at V and 1 base at J, with 8 bases in the middle. This CDR3 is built from 13 residues. Germline loops: CDR1 MGHRA, CDR2 YSYEKL.

The chain has TRBV10-3 and TRBJ1-2; possibly TRBD1 for D (5 bases). This CDR3 has 18 amino acids. Deletions cut 2 bases from V and 0 bases from J, with 19 bases between. The germline CDR1 and CDR2 sequences are ENHRY and SYGVKD. This CDR3 is CAISEDLLQGLANYGYTF. In DNA form, the CDR3 reads TGTGCCATCAGTGAGGACCTTCTGCAGGGATTGGCTAACTATGGCTACACCTTC.